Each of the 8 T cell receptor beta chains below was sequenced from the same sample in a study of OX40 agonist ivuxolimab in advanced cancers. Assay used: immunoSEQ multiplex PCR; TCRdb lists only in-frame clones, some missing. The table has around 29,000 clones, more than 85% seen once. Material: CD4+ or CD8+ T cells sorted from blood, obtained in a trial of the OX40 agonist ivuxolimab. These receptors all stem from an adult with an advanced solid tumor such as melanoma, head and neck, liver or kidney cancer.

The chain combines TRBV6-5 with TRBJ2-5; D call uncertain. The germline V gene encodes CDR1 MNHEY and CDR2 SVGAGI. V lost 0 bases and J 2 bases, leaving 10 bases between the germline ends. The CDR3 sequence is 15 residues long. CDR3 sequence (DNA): TGTGCCAGCAGTTACTCCCCCAGCCCGCAAGAGACCCAGTACTTC. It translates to CASSYSPSPQETQYF.

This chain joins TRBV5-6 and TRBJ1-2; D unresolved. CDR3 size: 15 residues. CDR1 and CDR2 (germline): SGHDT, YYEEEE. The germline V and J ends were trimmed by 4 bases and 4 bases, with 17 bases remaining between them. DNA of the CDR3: TGTGCCAGCAGCCCCCCCGCGGGAGTTGGCTATGGCTACACCTTC. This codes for CASSPPAGVGYGYTF.

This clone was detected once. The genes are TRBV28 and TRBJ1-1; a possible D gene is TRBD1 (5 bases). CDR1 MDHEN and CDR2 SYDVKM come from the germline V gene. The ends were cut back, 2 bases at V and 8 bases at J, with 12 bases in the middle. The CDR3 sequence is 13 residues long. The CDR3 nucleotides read TGTGCCAGCAGTTTAGGGGGGGTTTTAGAAGCTTTCTTT. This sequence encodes CASSLGGVLEAFF. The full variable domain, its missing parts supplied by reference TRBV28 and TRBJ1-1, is DVKVTQSSRYLVKRTGEKVFLECVQDMDHENMFWYRQDPGLGLRLIYFSYDVKMKEKGDIPEGYSVSREKKERFSLILESASTNQTSMYLCASSLGGVLEAFFGQGTRLTVV.

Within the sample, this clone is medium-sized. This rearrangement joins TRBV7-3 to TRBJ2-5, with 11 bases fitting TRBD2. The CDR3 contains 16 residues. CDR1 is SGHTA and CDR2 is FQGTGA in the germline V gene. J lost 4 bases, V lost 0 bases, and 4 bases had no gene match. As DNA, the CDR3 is TGTGCCAGCAGCTTAACACTAGCGGGGGCCGGAGAGACCCAGTACTTC. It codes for CASSLTLAGAGETQYF.

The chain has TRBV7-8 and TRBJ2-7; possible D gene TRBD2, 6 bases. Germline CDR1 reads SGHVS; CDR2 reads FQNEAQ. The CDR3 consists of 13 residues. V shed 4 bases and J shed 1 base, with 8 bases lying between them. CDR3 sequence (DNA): TGTGCCAGCAGCTGGGGACTTTCCTACGAGCAGTACTTC. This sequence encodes CASSWGLSYEQYF.

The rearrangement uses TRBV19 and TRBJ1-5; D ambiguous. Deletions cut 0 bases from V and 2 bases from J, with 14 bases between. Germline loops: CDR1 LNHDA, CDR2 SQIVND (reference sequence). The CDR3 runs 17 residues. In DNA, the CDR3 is TGTGCCAGTAGTATAGATAGGTACGGCGGGCGCAATCAGCCCCAGCATTTT. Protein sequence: CASSIDRYGGRNQPQHF.

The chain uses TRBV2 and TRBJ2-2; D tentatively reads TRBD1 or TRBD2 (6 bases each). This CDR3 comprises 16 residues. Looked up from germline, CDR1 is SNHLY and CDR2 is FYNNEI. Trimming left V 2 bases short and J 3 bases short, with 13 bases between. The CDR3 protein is CASSEWGASDTGELFF. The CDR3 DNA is TGTGCCAGCAGTGAATGGGGGGCGAGCGACACCGGGGAGCTGTTTTTT.

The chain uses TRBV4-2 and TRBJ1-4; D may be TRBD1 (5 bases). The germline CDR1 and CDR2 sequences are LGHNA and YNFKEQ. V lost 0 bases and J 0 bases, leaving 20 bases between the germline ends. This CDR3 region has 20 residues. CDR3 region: CASSQDGLAGLSATNEKLFF. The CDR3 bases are TGTGCCAGCAGCCAAGATGGGCTGGCGGGGCTATCTGCAACTAATGAAAAACTGTTTTTT.